The 20 T cell receptor beta chains below all came from one sample that was sequenced in a study of blood T cells in healthy people across ages. For the second PCR, which ran for about 6 to 11 cycles, a sample-barcoded 5' primer and a J-beta primer mix were used. TCRdb reanalysed the 5' RACE reads using MiXCR and keeps one entry per CDR3 protein. The repertoire has about 1.5 million distinct CDR3 sequences, roughly 43% of them found once; the top ten carry under 5%. The sample consisted of blood. Every receptor here comes from a woman between 18 and 29 years old in good health.

This clonotype was detected a few times. The J gene is TRBJ2-1, the V gene TRBV27, with a possible D match to TRBD2 (5 bases). V lost 8 bases to trimming and J lost 7 bases, with 21 bases between them. CDR3 size: 15 residues. Germline lookup yields CDR1 MNHEY and CDR2 SMNVEV (reference sequence). CDR3 in DNA: TGTGCCAGCCGCCTCAGACTACACACTATAAATGAGCAGTTCTTC. Residues: CASRLRLHTINEQFF.

In this sample, this clonotype turned up a few times. The chain recombines TRBV12-3 or TRBV12-4 with TRBJ2-1, with D possibly TRBD2 on 5 matching bases. The ends were cut back, 6 bases at V and 4 bases at J, with 13 bases in the middle. The CDR3 contains 14 residues. The DNA for the CDR3 is TGTGCCAGCAGGCGGACTGACGATTACAATGAGCAGTTCTTC. Its translation: CASRRTDDYNEQFF.

V is TRBV29-1 and J is TRBJ1-2; no definite D call. This CDR3 region has 12 residues. Trimming stripped 2 bases from V and 6 bases from J, with 10 bases between. Germline CDR1 SQVTM, CDR2 ANQGSEA. CDR3 sequence (DNA): TGCAGCGTTGAATACGCGGAGAATGGCTACACCTTC. This translates into CSVEYAENGYTF.

The rearrangement joins TRBV11-3 to TRBJ2-3; 8 positions match TRBD2. The CDR3 extends over 15 amino acids. From germline, CDR1 is SGHNT and CDR2 YENEEA. Trimming took 3 bases from V and 2 from J; bases not matched to a gene: 4. The CDR3 region is CASSFREGPTDTQYF. For the CDR3, the DNA is TGTGCCAGCAGCTTTCGGGAGGGACCCACAGATACGCAGTATTTT.

A few counts support this clonotype. The chain uses TRBV13 and TRBJ1-2; TRBD1 aligns across 8 bases. The CDR3 is 15 amino acids. V shed 5 bases, J shed 4 bases, and the junction held 9 bases outside the gene matches. From germline, CDR1 is PRHDT and CDR2 FYEKMQ (reference sequence). CDR3: CASSNRDRQIYGYTF. The CDR3 DNA follows: TGTGCCAGCAGCAACCGGGACAGGCAGATCTATGGCTACACCTTC.

This chain uses TRBV20-1 with TRBJ1-2, with D tentatively TRBD1 (5 bases). Trimming pared 5 bases from V and 8 bases from J, leaving 15 bases between. The CDR3 length is 12 residues. Germline assignment: CDR1 DFQATT and CDR2 SNEGSKA (reference sequence). The CDR3 is CSAVEGVQGYTF. CDR3 nucleotides: TGCAGTGCTGTCGAAGGGGTACAAGGCTACACCTTC.

In DNA form, the CDR3 reads TGTGCCAGCAGTTACGGGGGTATGACAGGGCGCGCCACAGATACGCAGTATTTT. It specifies CASSYGGMTGRATDTQYF. The rearrangement joins TRBV6-5 to TRBJ2-3; TRBD1 aligns across 7 bases. Per germline, CDR1 MNHEY and CDR2 SVGAGI. This CDR3 contains 18 residues. V shed 2 bases, J shed 2 bases, and the junction held 13 bases outside the gene matches.

This chain links TRBV28 with TRBJ1-1, with unresolved D. The V end lost 7 bases, the J end lost 8 bases, and 11 bases lay between the germline ends. Germline V lookup: CDR1 MDHEN, CDR2 SYDVKM. The CDR3 spans 11 residues. This chain's CDR3 is CASNLGAEAFF. The CDR3 DNA follows: TGTGCCAGCAATCTTGGAGCGGAAGCTTTCTTT.

This chain connects TRBV25-1 to TRBJ2-1; 13 nucleotides line up with TRBD2. Looked up from germline, CDR1 is MGHDK and CDR2 is SYGVNS. The J segment lost 0 bases and the V segment lost 3 bases, leaving 11 bases of the junction unmatched. The CDR3 extends over 20 amino acids. CDR3 coding DNA: TGTGCCAGCAGTGATGCCGGGACTAGCGGGAAAGCGAGCTCCTACAATGAGCAGTTCTTC. This translates into CASSDAGTSGKASSYNEQFF. Based on the CDR3 plus reference TRBV25-1 and TRBJ2-1, the full variable domain is EADIYQTPRYLVIGTGKKITLECSQTMGHDKMYWYQQDPGMELHLIHYSYGVNSTEKGDLSSESTVSRIRTEHFPLTLESARPSHTSQYLCASSDAGTSGKASSYNEQFFGPGTRLTVL.

The chain links TRBV7-2 to TRBJ2-5; D is unclear. The J call may not be correct, given that the DNA end is closer to TRBJ2-7. CDR3 length: 12 amino acids. The germline CDR1 and CDR2 sequences are SGHTA and FQGNSA. The CDR3 DNA follows: TGTGCCAGCAGCTGGCGGACGAGCGAGCAGTACTTC. Its protein product is CASSWRTSEQYF.

The chain is built from TRBV20-1 and TRBJ2-3, with TRBD2 matching 11 bases. V was pared by 7 bases and J by 5 bases, with 5 bases of the junction left unmatched. Germline assignment: CDR1 DFQATT and CDR2 SNEGSKA (reference sequence). This CDR3 is 13 amino acids long. As DNA, the CDR3 is TGCAGTGTTCGAGGACTAGCGGGAGATACGCAGTATTTT. It yields the protein CSVRGLAGDTQYF.

This clonotype was counted between two and nine times. The chain combines TRBV5-6 with TRBJ2-1; D not resolved. The V end was cut by 0 bases, the J end by 0 bases, with 10 bases between. This CDR3 has 16 amino acids. Germline V CDR1 and CDR2: SGHDT, YYEEEE. The DNA for the CDR3 is TGTGCCAGCAGCTTGGTACTGCTAAGCTCCTACAATGAGCAGTTCTTC. Translation: CASSLVLLSSYNEQFF.

This sequence joins TRBV20-1 and TRBJ2-5, with D possibly matching TRBD2 (6 bases). The CDR3 loop spans 12 amino acids. The germline V and J ends were trimmed by 8 bases and 6 bases, with 16 bases remaining between them. CDR1 DFQATT and CDR2 SNEGSKA come from the germline V gene (reference sequence). This CDR3 is CSPQPEGKTQYF. CDR3 DNA sequence: TGCAGTCCCCAACCGGAGGGGAAGACCCAGTACTTC.

This clonotype was seen a handful of times. The chain couples TRBV28 to TRBJ2-5; perhaps TRBD2 as D (6 bases). Germline lookup yields CDR1 MDHEN and CDR2 SYDVKM. CDR3 length: 14 amino acids. Between the trimmed V and J ends, which lost 7 bases and 1 base, there was a span of 13 bases. The CDR3 DNA reads as TGTGCCAGCACCAGAGCGGGCCGCCAAGAGACCCAGTACTTC. Encoded protein: CASTRAGRQETQYF.

This clonotype has more than one count but fewer than ten. The V gene is TRBV15, the J gene TRBJ1-2; D not resolved. The CDR3 length is 12 residues. Germline V gene lookup returns CDR1 LNHNV and CDR2 YYDKDF (reference sequence). V lost 5 bases to trimming and J lost 2 bases, with 6 bases between them. The CDR3 DNA reads TGTGCCACCAGCGGGATGAACTATGGCTACACCTTC. It encodes CATSGMNYGYTF.

This clonotype was counted between two and nine times. The genes are TRBV29-1 and TRBJ2-3; D is unresolved. Looked up from germline, CDR1 is SQVTM and CDR2 is ANQGSEA. CDR3 length: 13 amino acids. Trimming left V 6 bases short and J 4 bases short, with 14 bases between. The CDR3 coding sequence is TGCAGCGTCGAGGTGGGGTGGTCAGATACGCAGTATTTT. It yields the protein CSVEVGWSDTQYF.

The chain carries TRBV12-3 or TRBV12-4 and TRBJ2-7; D ambiguous. This CDR3 has 15 amino acids. Trimming shortened V by 6 bases and J by 0 bases, and 15 bases separated the two germline ends. CDR3 amino acids: CASRERVGSSYEQYF. CDR3 bases: TGTGCCAGCAGGGAAAGGGTAGGCAGCTCCTACGAGCAGTACTTC.

The table lists this clonotype with many counts. The chain combines TRBV5-8 with TRBJ2-7; D might be TRBD1 (7 bases). The germline V gene encodes CDR1 SGHTS and CDR2 YDEGEE. Trimming left V 4 bases short and J 5 bases short, with 19 bases between. The CDR3 is 15 amino acids. Written as DNA, the CDR3 is TGTGCCAGCAGCCTCTACAGGGGAGGAAGTAACGAGCAGTACTTC. Translating gives CASSLYRGGSNEQYF.

On this clonotype: The junction does not match germline at one end; this may be a read error. The chain couples TRBV7-3 to TRBJ1-2; the D gene is possibly TRBD1 (6 bases). Per germline, CDR1 SGHTA and CDR2 FQGTGA. The CDR3 covers 14 residues. This CDR3 is CASSPGGANYGHTF. The CDR3 DNA is TGTGCCAGCAGCCCCGGGGGGGCTAACTATGGCCACACCTTC.

The chain links TRBV7-9 to TRBJ2-3, with D tentatively TRBD1 (5 bases). Germline loops: CDR1 SEHNR, CDR2 FQNEAQ (reference sequence). The CDR3 spans 17 residues. V lost 2 bases and J 0 bases, leaving 15 bases between the germline ends. The CDR3 nucleotides are TGTGCCAGCAGCTTAAAGGGGTACAGTACTAGCACAGATACGCAGTATTTT. This sequence encodes CASSLKGYSTSTDTQYF.